These 18 T cell receptor beta chains came from one sample sequenced in a study of blood T cells in healthy people across ages. Primers used in a second PCR of about 7 to 12 cycles were a sample-barcoded 5' primer and a J-beta primer mix. TCRdb reanalysed the 5' RACE reads using MiXCR and keeps one entry per CDR3 protein. The table lists fewer than 800,000 distinct CDR3 sequences, approximately 30% of them singletons, with approximately 15% in the top ten. The sequenced material came from blood. Source of these receptors: an elderly woman in good health.

This clonotype appeared many times. This rearrangement joins TRBV7-2 to TRBJ2-7, with D perhaps TRBD2 (6 bases). The CDR3 is made up of 17 amino acids. Germline V gene lookup returns CDR1 SGHTA and CDR2 FQGNSA. Trimming left V 4 bases short and J 3 bases short, with 22 bases between. The CDR3, as DNA: TGTGCCAGCAGCTCCCGGGGCCAACCCCCGGGACTCTACGAGCAGTACTTC. Protein sequence: CASSSRGQPPGLYEQYF.

A note on this clonotype: A read error is possible here, since a much larger clone lies one base away. The rearrangement uses TRBV20-1 and TRBJ2-4; D may be TRBD1 (6 bases). Germline CDR1 and CDR2: DFQATT and SNEGSKA (reference sequence). The germline V and J ends were trimmed by 2 bases and 13 bases, with 21 bases remaining between them. The CDR3 spans 14 residues. The CDR3 loop reads CSARPGQLLNEQYF. The CDR3 region has the DNA TGCAGTGCTAGACCCGGACAGTTACTTAATGAGCAGTACTTC.

The chain recombines TRBV4-3 with TRBJ1-1; no definite D call. The CDR3 length is 17 residues. Germline CDR1 reads LGHNA; CDR2 reads YSLEER. Trimming took off 1 base at V and 0 bases at J, with 15 bases between the two ends. This CDR3 is CASSQGPVGVLNTEAFF. For the CDR3, the DNA is TGCGCCAGCAGCCAAGGTCCAGTGGGAGTTTTGAACACTGAAGCTTTCTTT.

In its sample, this clonotype was seen many times. This chain uses TRBV12-3 or TRBV12-4 with TRBJ2-5; 10 nucleotides match TRBD1. V lost 5 bases to trimming and J lost 2 bases; unmatched junction nucleotides: 8. The CDR3 runs 16 residues. The CDR3 spells CASSRYRDRGQETQYF. The CDR3 nucleotides are TGTGCCAGCAGTCGCTACCGGGACAGGGGACAAGAGACCCAGTACTTC.

This clonotype appeared many times. This chain joins TRBV7-2 and TRBJ2-3; TRBD1 might be the D (5 bases). V shed 1 base and J shed 4 bases, with 12 bases lying between them. This CDR3 contains 15 residues. CDR1 is SGHTA, CDR2 FQGNSA, per germline. Written as DNA, the CDR3 is TGTGCCAGCAGCTTAGACCTGGGGCTGTCAGATACGCAGTATTTT. This translates into CASSLDLGLSDTQYF.

Of note for this clonotype: This sequence may be a read error, since a much larger clone differs from it by one base. The rearrangement uses TRBV18 and TRBJ2-7; D may be TRBD1 (6 bases). CDR1 KGHSH and CDR2 LQKENI come from the germline V gene. This CDR3 has 13 amino acids. With 3 bases removed from V and 5 bases from J, the gap between germline ends came to 11 bases. The CDR3 is CASSPGQSNEQYF. CDR3 DNA: TGTGCCAGCTCACCTGGACAGAGCAACGAGCAGTACTTC. Full variable domain (missing parts from reference TRBV18 and TRBJ2-7): NAGVMQNPRHLVRRRGQEARLRCSPMKGHSHVYWYRQLPEEGLKFMVYLQKENIIDESGMPKERFSAEFPKEGPSILRIQQVVRGDSAAYFCASSPGQSNEQYFGPGTRLTVT.

This clonotype came up a few times. This chain joins TRBV7-9 and TRBJ2-3; 7 bases line up with TRBD2. The junction had 7 bases not matched to a gene; V was cut back by 1 base and J by 6 bases. The CDR3 length is 15 residues. Germline V gene sequence: CDR1 SEHNR, CDR2 FQNEAQ (reference sequence). CDR3 sequence reads: CASSLEGGALDTQYF. As DNA, the CDR3 is TGTGCCAGCAGCTTAGAGGGAGGGGCCCTGGATACGCAGTATTTT. Full variable domain (missing parts from reference TRBV7-9 and TRBJ2-3): DTGVSQNPRHKITKRGQNVTFRCDPISEHNRLYWYRQTLGQGPEFLTYFQNEAQLEKSRLLSDRFSAERPKGSFSTLEIQRTEQGDSAMYLCASSLEGGALDTQYFGPGTRLTVL.

In its sample, this clonotype was seen many times. The junction and the germline gene differ at one end; a read error may be behind it. This CDR3 reads CVSSMTGGYSYEQYF. DNA of the CDR3: TGTGTCAGTAGTATGACAGGGGGTTACTCCTACGAGCAGTACTTC. The J gene is TRBJ2-7, the V gene TRBV19, with TRBD1 identical over 9 bases. Germline V lookup: CDR1 LNHDA, CDR2 SQIVND (reference sequence). This CDR3 has 15 residues.

V usage is TRBV7-2 and J usage is TRBJ1-3; 9 nucleotides line up with TRBD1. Germline V gene sequence: CDR1 SGHTA, CDR2 FQGNSA. CDR3 length equals 14 residues. The J segment lost 8 bases and the V segment lost 2 bases, leaving 4 bases of the junction unmatched. CDR3 sequence (DNA): TGTGCCAGCAGCTTAACAGGACAGGGGCACACCATATATTTT. Protein: CASSLTGQGHTIYF.

This clonotype was observed at least ten times. The chain has TRBV20-1 and TRBJ1-1, with unresolved D. Germline V gene lookup returns CDR1 DFQATT and CDR2 SNEGSKA (reference sequence). The CDR3 covers 13 residues. V lost 0 bases, J lost 2 bases, and 7 bases lay in between. The CDR3 sequence is CSAREVLNTEAFF. The CDR3 DNA reads as TGCAGTGCTAGAGAGGTCTTAAACACTGAAGCTTTCTTT.

This clonotype was found once. The V gene is TRBV21-1, the J gene TRBJ2-7; the table's D call, TRBD2, has no DNA check behind it. The DNA end lines up better with TRBJ2-4; the J call may be wrong. TRBV21-1 is deemed a pseudogene. The CDR3 extends over 12 amino acids. CDR3: CASPGSPNIQYF. Here the CDR3 DNA reads TGTGCCAGCCCCGGGTCTCCAAACATTCAGTACTTC.

The rearrangement joins TRBV9 to TRBJ2-7; the match to TRBD2 covers 8 bases. The J call may not be correct, given that the DNA end is closer to TRBJ2-5. This CDR3 has 17 residues. Germline V gene sequence: CDR1 SGDLS, CDR2 YYNGEE. CDR3 sequence reads: CASSVGGIEAGEETQYF. CDR3 DNA: TGTGCCAGCAGCGTAGGAGGAATCGAAGCGGGAGAGGAGACCCAGTACTTC.

The chain is built from TRBV6-1 and TRBJ1-5, with D unclear. CDR3 length: 15 residues. V was trimmed by 7 bases and J by 1 base, leaving 14 bases between them. From germline, CDR1 is MNHNS and CDR2 SASEGT. The CDR3 is CASTRDPGSNQPQHF. The CDR3 nucleotides read TGTGCCAGCACTAGGGATCCTGGCAGCAATCAGCCCCAGCATTTT.

As regards this clonotype: This may be a read error: a much more frequent sequence differs by one nucleotide. The chain uses TRBV5-1 and TRBJ1-1; D perhaps matches TRBD1 (5 bases). Germline CDR1 SGHRS, CDR2 YFSETQ. V lost 4 bases, J lost 4 bases, and 11 bases lay in between. The CDR3 runs to 13 residues. The CDR3: CASSVEGITEAFF. CDR3 nucleotide sequence: TGCGCCAGCAGCGTTGAGGGGATCACTGAAGCTTTCTTT.

J is TRBJ2-7 and V is TRBV6-5; 9 nucleotides match TRBD1. This CDR3 spans 15 amino acids. From germline, CDR1 is MNHEY and CDR2 SVGAGI. Trimming cost V 8 bases and J 0 bases; bases outside gene matches: 8. The CDR3 sequence: CASGFRDRASYEQYF. CDR3 in DNA: TGTGCCAGCGGCTTCCGGGACAGGGCCTCCTACGAGCAGTACTTC.

The chain links TRBV9 to TRBJ2-3; D perhaps matches TRBD2 (5 bases). The V gene's germline CDR1 is SGDLS and CDR2 YYNGEE. The germline V and J ends were trimmed by 0 bases and 0 bases, with 17 bases remaining between them. CDR3 length equals 18 residues. CDR3 loop: CASSVAGFGGPSTDTQYF. CDR3 in DNA: TGTGCCAGCAGCGTAGCCGGTTTTGGAGGTCCAAGCACAGATACGCAGTATTTT.

In this sample, this clonotype turned up many times. J is TRBJ2-6 and V is TRBV5-1; 12 positions match TRBD1. This CDR3 contains 17 residues. The junction had 4 bases not matched to a gene; V was cut back by 4 bases and J by 2 bases. Germline V gene sequence: CDR1 SGHRS, CDR2 YFSETQ. In DNA, the CDR3 is TGCGCCAGCAGCCCCGGGACAGGGGGCGCTGGGGCCAACGTCCTGACTTTC. Protein: CASSPGTGGAGANVLTF.

The V call is TRBV5-1, the J call TRBJ2-1, with 10 bases identical to TRBD1. This CDR3 has 13 residues. V lost 5 bases and J lost 14; bases outside the gene matches: 10. The V gene's germline CDR1 is SGHRS and CDR2 YFSETQ. CDR3 sequence: CASRGPGQGWEFF. The CDR3 DNA sequence: TGCGCCAGCAGGGGACCGGGACAGGGGTGGGAGTTCTTC.